This entry concerns a single T cell receptor beta chain. The specificity of this receptor is unknown. No base quality information exists; no much larger clone differs at one position. The sample originates from a study of CD8 T cells in Susac syndrome (dated by TCRdb to between 2019 and 2020). With regard to the full study: Whether CD8+ T cell activation and differentiation in Susac syndrome was antigen driven was tested using repertoire sequencing.

High-throughput TCR beta sequencing profiled peripheral blood CD8+ and CD4+ T cells from healthy donors, Susac syndrome patients and multiple sclerosis patients. The multiple sclerosis controls were treatment-naive patients whose relapsing-remitting disease, either stable or active, fulfilled the revised McDonald criteria. Bulk CD8+ and CD4+ T cells were purified magnetically by negative isolation, whereas CD8+ TEMRA cells were enriched by FACS. Blood was collected in EDTA tubes and processed within 24 hours, with PBMCs isolated through density gradient centrifugation. PBMCs destined for TCR sequencing were cryopreserved in liquid nitrogen and later thawed in a 37 °C water bath. The sorted or isolated CD4+, CD8+ and CD8+ TEMRA cells had a purity of 90% or higher. RNA was extracted using the RNeasy kit, and about 0.45 to 1 ug of the RNA was reverse transcribed with random hexamers. The immunoSEQ multiplex PCR assay, covering 54 Vbeta and 13 Jbeta segments, was used to amplify TCR beta CDR3 regions. PCR amplification bias was corrected using a synthetic template baseline for primer optimization and computational correction. The source study handled its data this way. Reads were assigned to V, D and J genes according to IMGT and analyzed in immunoSEQ Analyzer, with only productive sequences retained. Clonality was calculated as one minus the Shannon entropy normalized by log2 of the number of productive unique sequences. Public and private clones were assessed among the 100 most prevalent clones of each patient and control. Clones were defined as Susac-specific if absent from the healthy and MS cohorts, from under 1,200 published viral clones and from other ImmuneACCESS disease sequences. TCRdb trimmed public reads at Q25 via fastp, called clones via MiXCR and kept in-frame beta chains. Here each entry gathers all rows of one CDR3 protein and keeps the most common genes and DNA. These V and J calls originate from TCRdb's pipeline instead of the authors' own analysis. Within this sample are 300,000 or so distinct CDR3 sequences, with about 92% of them counted one time only. The ten largest clones take up 0.06% to 0.075% of the sample.

The paper as a whole reports these results and caveats: The number of individuals in the TCR sequencing and HLA analysis was acknowledged as relatively small.

The junction carries 11 bases between V and J, which are trimmed by 8 bases and 0 bases respectively. CDR1 and CDR2 are drawn from the germline V gene: SNHLY, FYNNEI. The CDR3 measures 13 amino acids from cysteine to phenylalanine. The only DNA kept is the CDR3, 39 bases in frame from the first base. The clonotype originates from a human donor with multiple sclerosis. The chain joins TRBV2 to TRBJ2-7; the D segment may tentatively be TRBD1 or TRBD2, each giving 5 matched bases. The sequenced sample was CD4+ T cells from PBMCs. The encoded CDR3 is CASQAGSSYEQYF. The DNA sequence is given as TGTGCCAGCCAGGCAGGGAGCTCCTACGAGCAGTACTTC.